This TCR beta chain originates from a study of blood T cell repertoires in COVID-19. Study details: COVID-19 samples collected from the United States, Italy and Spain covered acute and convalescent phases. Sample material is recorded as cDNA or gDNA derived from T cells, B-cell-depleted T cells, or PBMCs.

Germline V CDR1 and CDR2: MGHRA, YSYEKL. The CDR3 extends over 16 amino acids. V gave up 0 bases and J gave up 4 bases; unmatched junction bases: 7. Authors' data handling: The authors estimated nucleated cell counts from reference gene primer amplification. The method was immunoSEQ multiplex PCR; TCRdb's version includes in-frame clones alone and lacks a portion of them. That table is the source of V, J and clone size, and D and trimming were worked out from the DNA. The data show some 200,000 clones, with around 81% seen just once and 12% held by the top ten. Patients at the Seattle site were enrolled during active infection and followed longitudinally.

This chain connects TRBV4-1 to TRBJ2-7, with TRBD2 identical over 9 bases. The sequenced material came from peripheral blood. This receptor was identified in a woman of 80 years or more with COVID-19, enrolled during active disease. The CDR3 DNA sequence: TGCGCCAGCAGCCAAGATCTCCGACTAGCGGAATACGAGCAGTACTTC. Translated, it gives CASSQDLRLAEYEQYF.